The next 2 T cell receptor beta chains were all read from a single sample in a study of blood T cell repertoires in COVID-19. Clones were sequenced by immunoSEQ multiplex PCR, and TCRdb holds only the in-frame ones, with some missing. Of about 160,000 clones in the sample, 86% were seen once. Sequencing was performed on peripheral blood. The receptor source for this set is a middle-aged man with active or convalescent COVID-19.

The chain is built from TRBV19 and TRBJ2-1; D unclear. CDR1 and CDR2 from the germline V gene are LNHDA and SQIVND (reference sequence). This CDR3 is 14 amino acids long. V lost 1 base to trimming and J lost 10 bases, with 14 bases between them. The CDR3 spells CASSIGLRSGEQFF. DNA for the CDR3: TGTGCCAGTAGTATAGGCTTACGCTCAGGCGAGCAGTTCTTC.

The chain has TRBV7-2 and TRBJ2-5; TRBD2 aligns across 9 bases. CDR3 length equals 15 residues. In germline, CDR1 is SGHTA, CDR2 FQGNSA. The V gene end was trimmed by 1 base and the J gene end by 7 bases; junction bases not matched to a gene: 7. CDR3 region: CASSLGAGGPRTQYF. CDR3 bases: TGTGCCAGCAGCTTAGGGGCGGGGGGGCCTCGGACCCAGTACTTC.